This entry is about one T cell receptor (beta chain). As yet, its antigen is unknown. This sample is drawn from a study of T-cell reconstitution after alpha-beta-depleted transplantation in children. Study results and limitations: Several patients had high TCRbeta diversity at day 60; it came from surviving recipient T cells and thymic progenitors. Among T cells one year after transplant, newly produced cells accounted for most counts and diversity. About two months after transplant, alpha-beta T cells reportedly came from several hundred expanded graft clones.

Germline assignment: CDR1 DFQATT and CDR2 SNEGSKA (reference sequence). After removal of 6 bases from V and 6 bases from J, the junction contained 7 bases not matched to a gene. The CDR3 covers 14 residues. Unique molecular identifiers were used in preparing the TCRbeta library. In TCRdb, the PCR reads were re-called with MiXCR into one record per CDR3 protein. The repertoire has 550,000 to 800,000 distinct CDR3 sequences, roughly 14% of them found once; the top ten carry about 0.79%. The input for sequencing was PBMCs, taken before TCRalphabeta/CD19-depleted stem cell transplant. This sequence originates from a girl under 10 years old with congenital amegakaryocytic thrombocytopenia, due to receive a stem cell transplant. The chain combines TRBV20-1 with TRBJ2-1; 11 positions agree with TRBD2. The CDR3 DNA reads as TGCAGTGCCCGACTAGCGGGGAGGGGCAATGAGCAGTTCTTC. Translated: CSARLAGRGNEQFF.